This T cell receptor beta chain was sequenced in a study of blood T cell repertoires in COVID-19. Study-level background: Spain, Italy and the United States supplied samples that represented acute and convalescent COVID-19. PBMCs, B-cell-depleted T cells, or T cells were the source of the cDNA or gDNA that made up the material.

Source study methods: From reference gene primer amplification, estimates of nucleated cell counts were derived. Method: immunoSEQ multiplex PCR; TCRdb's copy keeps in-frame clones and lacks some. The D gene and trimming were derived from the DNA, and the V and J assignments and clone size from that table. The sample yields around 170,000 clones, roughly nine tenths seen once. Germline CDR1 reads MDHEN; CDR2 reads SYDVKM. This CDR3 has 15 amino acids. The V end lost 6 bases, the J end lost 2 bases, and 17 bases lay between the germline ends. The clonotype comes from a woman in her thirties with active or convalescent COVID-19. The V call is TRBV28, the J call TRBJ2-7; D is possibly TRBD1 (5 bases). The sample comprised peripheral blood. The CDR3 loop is CASRAGADSTYEQYF. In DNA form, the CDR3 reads TGTGCCAGCAGAGCAGGAGCTGACAGTACCTACGAGCAGTACTTC.